What follows is one TCR beta chain and its context. As yet, its antigen is unknown. These data belong to a study of blood T cells in healthy people across ages. Study-wide context: T cells yielded about one barcoded beta molecule per two cells through template switching.

Findings and caveats of the study: It was not known whether donors were CMV positive (a possible confounder of expanded clonotype changes).

A second about 6 to 11 cycle PCR used barcoded and J-beta primers. TCRdb reprocessed the 5' RACE reads via MiXCR and lists one record per CDR3 protein. The sample has roughly 800,000 distinct CDR3 sequences, more than 45% seen once. The CDR3 runs 11 residues. CDR1 is SGHVS, CDR2 FQNEAQ, per germline. Trimming removed 5 bases at V and 4 bases at J, with 6 bases between. This chain uses TRBV7-8 with TRBJ2-7; D is uncertain. This TCR came from a man aged 30 to 39 in good health. Sequenced input: blood. The CDR3 here is CASSNIYEQYF. CDR3 in DNA: TGTGCCAGCAGCAACATATACGAGCAGTACTTC.